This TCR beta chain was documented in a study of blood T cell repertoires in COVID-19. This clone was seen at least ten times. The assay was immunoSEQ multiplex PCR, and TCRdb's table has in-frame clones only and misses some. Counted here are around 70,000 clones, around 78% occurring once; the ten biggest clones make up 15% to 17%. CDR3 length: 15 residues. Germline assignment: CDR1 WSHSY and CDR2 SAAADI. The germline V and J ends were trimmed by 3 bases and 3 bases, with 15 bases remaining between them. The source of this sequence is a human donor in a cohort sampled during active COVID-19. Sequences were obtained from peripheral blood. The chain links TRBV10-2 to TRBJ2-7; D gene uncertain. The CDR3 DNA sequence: TGCGCCAGCAGTGATGAGACGGAGACGGGCTACGAGCAGTACTTC. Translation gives CASSDETETGYEQYF.